These T cell receptor beta chains were read from a single sample in a study of regulatory T cells in long-lasting Graves disease. TCRdb redid the calling of the multiplex PCR reads with MiXCR, one entry per CDR3 protein. The sample yields approximately 690,000 distinct CDR3 sequences, 25% to 35% seen once. The sequencing used peripheral blood mononuclear cells (PBMCs), collected when the disease was refractory, from a patient treated with antithyroid drugs. Receptors were obtained from a female donor with Graves disease. Both conserved end residues are part of each CDR3. Fields, in order: J gene, clone size, V gene, CDR3 protein. Size is stated for part of the rows, as once, few or many counts, or as a class when the clone is expanded.

TRBJ1-1	many	TRBV28	CASKSPGGGYTEAFF
TRBJ1-6	few	TRBV9	CASSPLGDSPLHF
TRBJ1-1	few	TRBV29-1	CSVDRGRSTEAFF
TRBJ2-5	.	TRBV6-1	CASSGVGITPYQETQYF
TRBJ1-1	many	TRBV28	CASSHPALPGPPAFF
TRBJ2-5	.	TRBV20-1	CSARWRGGTGETQYF
TRBJ2-7	many	TRBV2	CASRQTSGGTYEQYF
TRBJ2-7	many	TRBV27	CASSTGLPAAYEQYF
TRBJ2-1	few	TRBV7-9	CASSLTTLSEQFF
TRBJ2-5	many	TRBV11-2	CASRLRTSGGGGSEETQYF
TRBJ1-5	many	TRBV12-3/TRBV12-4	CASKGSQPQHF
TRBJ2-3	few	TRBV6-1	CASTRRQGSSTDTQYF
TRBJ2-7	many	TRBV28	CASSLRLAGVEQYF
TRBJ1-2	many	TRBV28	CASSPPRPTYGYTF
TRBJ2-7	few	TRBV5-1	CASSSQGQPYEQYF
TRBJ2-7	many	TRBV20-1	CSASEEGKYLYEQYF
TRBJ1-2	many	TRBV28	CASSFAGQNYGYTF
TRBJ2-6	few	TRBV5-1	CASSSGWGPTSGANVLTF
TRBJ1-4	few	TRBV20-1	CSASGTGTNEKLFF
TRBJ1-5	few	TRBV19	CASSIGRIGNQPQHF
TRBJ1-2	few	TRBV11-2	CASSLDPGGGGNGYTF
TRBJ1-3	.	TRBV12-3/TRBV12-4	CASSVGGAGNTIYF